This T cell receptor (beta chain) was retrieved from a study of identical twins. TCRdb passed the 5' RACE reads through MiXCR, listing each CDR3 protein once. This table has 400,000 to 500,000 distinct CDR3 sequences, over 11% appearing once. A remark on this clonotype: Its specificity is not known.

Study-wide findings and caveats: Excess low generation probability was seen in twin-shared out-of-frame alpha sequences. Fewer insertions were carried by abundant cord blood beta clonotypes, but none was seen in memory repertoires.

This same sample was also part of a study on yellow fever vaccine responses in identical twins. That work contributes: After vaccination, twins' T cell response reportedly seemed partly convergent, partly personalized.

The source is a woman younger than 30 in good health. Sequenced input: CD4+ T cells sorted from blood.

The CDR3 is CASSRGLAGGNEQFF. For the CDR3, the DNA is TGTGCCAGCAGCCGGGGACTAGCGGGGGGTAATGAGCAGTTCTTC. J is TRBJ2-1 and V is TRBV2; 15 positions match TRBD2. Germline V gives CDR1 SNHLY, CDR2 FYNNEI. The CDR3 loop spans 15 amino acids. V gave up 6 bases and J gave up 7 bases; unmatched junction bases: 4.